These 9 T cell receptor beta chains came from one sample sequenced in a study of cytomegalovirus exposure and HLA in healthy donors. Primers for the PCR totalled 60 Vbeta and 13 Jbeta. Repertoires were generated with immunoSEQ multiplex PCR, while TCRdb's copy carries only in-frame clones and drops some. The sample has some 190,000 clones, about 81% seen once. Sequencing was performed on PBMCs. All receptors come from a young man in good health and CMV-seronegative.

The rearrangement links TRBV6-5 to TRBJ1-5, with 7 bases fitting TRBD1. CDR1 and CDR2 (germline): MNHEY, SVGAGI. CDR3 length: 14 amino acids. V gave up 5 bases and J gave up 2 bases; unmatched junction bases: 3. The CDR3 reads CASSAGTGNQPQHF. The DNA of the CDR3 is TGTGCCAGCAGTGCCGGGACAGGCAATCAGCCCCAGCATTTT.

V and J are TRBV28 and TRBJ2-1; D ambiguous. V lost 5 bases, J lost 3 bases, and 23 bases lay in between. The length of the CDR3 is 18 residues. The germline gives CDR1 MDHEN, CDR2 SYDVKM. The CDR3 here is CASSTTDPLSRVYNEQFF. CDR3 in DNA: TGTGCCAGCAGTACCACCGACCCATTATCACGGGTCTACAATGAGCAGTTCTTC. The full variable domain, rest sourced from reference TRBV28 and TRBJ2-1, is DVKVTQSSRYLVKRTGEKVFLECVQDMDHENMFWYRQDPGLGLRLIYFSYDVKMKEKGDIPEGYSVSREKKERFSLILESASTNQTSMYLCASSTTDPLSRVYNEQFFGPGTRLTVL.

The chain combines TRBV6-5 with TRBJ1-1; the match to TRBD1 covers 7 bases. The junction had 10 bases not matched to a gene; V was cut back by 6 bases and J by 3 bases. Germline V CDR1 and CDR2: MNHEY, SVGAGI. The CDR3 is 15 residues long. The CDR3 DNA reads TGTGCCAGCAGGGCCTTAGGGGGCGCGGACACTGAAGCTTTCTTT. It specifies CASRALGGADTEAFF.

The chain joins TRBV7-2 to TRBJ2-6; TRBD1 might be the D (8 bases). V dropped 5 bases and J dropped 8 bases, with 19 bases sitting between them. Germline V CDR1 and CDR2: SGHTA, FQGNSA. CDR3 length: 16 residues. The CDR3 protein is CASSPTGGTTSNVLTF. The CDR3 nucleotides read TGTGCCAGCAGCCCAACAGGGGGGACTACCTCCAACGTCCTGACTTTC.

The rearrangement joins TRBV6-6 to TRBJ2-5; the D is unclear. V shed 2 bases and J shed 2 bases, with 15 bases lying between them. The CDR3 extends over 16 amino acids. Germline V gene lookup returns CDR1 MNHNY and CDR2 SVGAGI (reference sequence). The CDR3 here is CASSYVPVPLQETQYF. CDR3 coding DNA: TGTGCCAGCAGTTACGTTCCAGTTCCCCTTCAAGAGACCCAGTACTTC.

The chain recombines TRBV7-2 with TRBJ1-3, with 10 bases identical to TRBD1. Germline CDR1 SGHTA, CDR2 FQGNSA. The V and J ends lost 2 bases and 0 bases, in that order; junction bases with no gene match: 4. CDR3 length equals 17 residues. CDR3 sequence reads: CASSLRQGARSGNTIYF. CDR3 in DNA: TGTGCCAGCAGCTTAAGACAGGGGGCCCGCTCTGGAAACACCATATATTTT.

V usage is TRBV6-1 and J usage is TRBJ2-7, with D perhaps matching TRBD1 (6 bases). Trimming pared 5 bases from V and 3 bases from J, leaving 14 bases between. The CDR3 has 14 residues. Per germline, CDR1 MNHNS and CDR2 SASEGT. The CDR3 loop reads CASSMIQGYYEQYF. CDR3 bases: TGTGCCAGCAGTATGATACAGGGATACTACGAGCAGTACTTC.

The J gene is TRBJ2-1, the V gene TRBV28; 10 bases match TRBD2. Unmatched junction bases numbered 2, after V lost 4 bases and J lost 2 bases. The CDR3 contains 15 residues. The germline V gene encodes CDR1 MDHEN and CDR2 SYDVKM. The CDR3 reads CASSSAGGPYNEQFF. CDR3 coding DNA: TGTGCCAGCAGTTCAGCGGGGGGGCCCTACAATGAGCAGTTCTTC. Using reference TRBV28 and TRBJ2-1 for the parts outside the CDR3, the full variable domain is DVKVTQSSRYLVKRTGEKVFLECVQDMDHENMFWYRQDPGLGLRLIYFSYDVKMKEKGDIPEGYSVSREKKERFSLILESASTNQTSMYLCASSSAGGPYNEQFFGPGTRLTVL.

This chain connects TRBV5-1 to TRBJ2-4; D is perhaps TRBD1 (6 bases). Trimming shortened V by 0 bases and J by 1 base, and 14 bases separated the two germline ends. Looked up from germline, CDR1 is SGHRS and CDR2 is YFSETQ. CDR3 length equals 17 residues. The CDR3 protein is CASSLDIGRGAKNIQYF. The CDR3 DNA reads TGCGCCAGCAGCTTGGATATCGGCAGGGGCGCCAAAAACATTCAGTACTTC.